A selection of T cell receptor beta chains follows, all from one sample in a study of OX40 agonist ivuxolimab in advanced cancers. Sequencing used immunoSEQ multiplex PCR; TCRdb keeps in-frame clones, though not all of them. The repertoire holds tens of thousands of clones, with roughly 73% as singletons. Sequencing was performed on CD4+ or CD8+ T cells sorted from blood, taken in a trial of the OX40 agonist ivuxolimab. The receptors derive from an adult with an advanced solid tumor such as melanoma, head and neck, liver or kidney cancer. CDR3s include the opening cysteine and the closing phenylalanine or tryptophan. The D gene is left open where the match is weak. The size entry is marked missing in some rows and otherwise reads once, few, many or a size class.

>-|TRBJ2-3|15|TRBV28|few
TGTGCCAGCAGTTTTTGGGGCGGAACCACAGATACGCAGTATTTT
CASSFWGGTTDTQYF
>-|TRBJ2-7|15|TRBV5-1|few
TGCGCCAGCAGCTTGGAAAGACTAGGTTTTGGCGAGCAGTACTTC
CASSLERLGFGEQYF
>-|TRBJ2-1|14|TRBV28|once
TGTGCCAGCCGGAGTCCAGTATTAGGCAATGAGCAGTTCTTC
CASRSPVLGNEQFF
>-|TRBJ2-5|17|TRBV5-5|-
TGTGCCAGCAGCTTTCCGGGCCGAAAAACACTCCAAGAGACCCAGTACTTC
CASSFPGRKTLQETQYF
>-|TRBJ2-5|13|TRBV6-5|-
TGTGCCAGCAGCCGAAGGGGGGTGGAGACCCAGTACTTC
CASSRRGVETQYF
>TRBD1|TRBJ1-1|14|TRBV6-4|-
TGTGCCAGCAGTGGGGTTACAGGGGAGTCTAAAGCTTTCTTT
CASSGVTGESKAFF
>-|TRBJ2-6|14|TRBV28|-
TGTGCCAGCAGTCCCCCTTCTGGGGCCAACGTCCTGACTTTC
CASSPPSGANVLTF
>-|TRBJ2-1|15|TRBV5-1|-
TGCGCCAGCAGCTTGGCTGAGGAAACAGGCTATGAGCAGTTCTTC
CASSLAEETGYEQFF
>-|TRBJ1-6|14|TRBV11-1|few
TGTGCCAGCAGCCGAGAGACAGGCCGTTCACCCCTCCACTTT
CASSRETGRSPLHF
>-|TRBJ1-1|12|TRBV30|-
TGTGCCTGGAGCGGGACTCGATCTGAAGCTTTCTTT
CAWSGTRSEAFF
>TRBD1|TRBJ1-3|17|TRBV7-8|once
TGTGCCAGCAGTACACCCTTGGGACAGGGGTCGGGAAACACCATATATTTT
CASSTPLGQGSGNTIYF
>-|TRBJ2-7|16|TRBV19|-
TGTGCCAGTAGTATACTGACGGACTCAGCAAGCGGCGAGCAGTACTTC
CASSILTDSASGEQYF
>TRBD1|TRBJ1-1|15|TRBV6-5|many
TGTGCCAGCAGTACCGACAGGGGTTGGAACACTGAAGCTTTCTTT
CASSTDRGWNTEAFF
>TRBD1|TRBJ1-2|13|TRBV11-3|-
TGTGCCAGCAGCCCGCGACAGGGGAACGGCTACACCTTC
CASSPRQGNGYTF
>-|TRBJ2-6|15|TRBV5-1|-
TGCGCCAGCAATGGAGGGGGCTCTGGTGCCAACGTCCTGACTTTC
CASNGGGSGANVLTF
>-|TRBJ1-5|12|TRBV28|-
TGTGCCAGCAGTTTTCTACCCCAGCCCCAGCATTTT
CASSFLPQPQHF
>TRBD1|TRBJ2-2|17|TRBV4-1|-
TGCGCCAGCAGCCAAGAAACAGGGGGATCGAACACCGGGGAGCTGTTTTTT
CASSQETGGSNTGELFF
>-|TRBJ2-7|15|TRBV5-1|-
TGCGCCAGCAGCTTGGACGCGGGCGGAACCTACGAGCAGTACTTC
CASSLDAGGTYEQYF
>-|TRBJ1-1|12|TRBV2|-
TGTGCCAGCATTTTACTTCGGGCTGAAGCTTTCTTT
CASILLRAEAFF
>TRBD1|TRBJ1-1|17|TRBV28|-
TGTGCCAGCAGTCTCACCTACAGGGGCCTAGTGATCACTGAAGCTTTCTTT
CASSLTYRGLVITEAFF
>TRBD1|TRBJ1-1|17|TRBV19|-
TGTGCCAGTAGCAACGCCCCGGGACAGGGCTTTAACCCTGAAGCTTTCTTT
CASSNAPGQGFNPEAFF
>-|TRBJ2-2|17|TRBV5-1|-
TGCGCCAGCAGCTTGGTAGGCGGGTTTTACCCAACCGGGGAGCTGTTTTTT
CASSLVGGFYPTGELFF
>TRBD1|TRBJ2-7|15|TRBV7-2|-
TGTGCCAGCAGCTCCGCGACAGGGGGGGCCTACGAGCAGTACTTC
CASSSATGGAYEQYF
>-|TRBJ2-7|10|TRBV6-1|-
TGTGCCAGCAGTGATACTCAGTCGTACTTC
CASSDTQSYF
>-|TRBJ1-1|12|TRBV25-1|once
TGTGCCAGCAGAGGGTCGAACACTGAAGCTTTCTTT
CASRGSNTEAFF
>-|TRBJ2-7|11|TRBV9|-
TGTGCCATCTCGGATTACCCACGGCAGTACTTC
CAISDYPRQYF
>TRBD1|TRBJ1-2|17|TRBV19|medium-sized
TGTGCCAGTAGTTCCGGGACAGGGGGCTTTCTTGCCTATGGCTACACCTTC
CASSSGTGGFLAYGYTF
>TRBD1|TRBJ2-3|18|TRBV4-2|-
TGTGCCAGCAGCCAAGATAGGGTCGGACAGGGAGCCACAGATACGCAGTATTTT
CASSQDRVGQGATDTQYF
>-|TRBJ1-5|15|TRBV6-1|few
TGTGCCAGCAGTGAAAACTTTGGAAGCAATCAGCCCCAGCATTTT
CASSENFGSNQPQHF
>TRBD1|TRBJ1-1|14|TRBV25-1|-
TGTGCCAGCAGTGGGGGACAGGGAAACGCTGAAGCTTTCTTT
CASSGGQGNAEAFF
>TRBD2|TRBJ2-3|19|TRBV11-3|once
TGTGCCAGCAGCTTAGGAGTACTAGCGGGAGGGAGAAGCACAGATACGCAGTATTTT
CASSLGVLAGGRSTDTQYF
>TRBD1|TRBJ1-2|13|TRBV6-6|-
TGTGCCAGCAGTGAGGGACAGGCGGATGGCTACACCTTC
CASSEGQADGYTF
>TRBD2|TRBJ2-3|16|TRBV4-2|-
TGTGCCAGCAGCCGCGGACTAGCGGGAGAGATAGATACGCAGTATTTT
CASSRGLAGEIDTQYF
>-|TRBJ2-1|19|TRBV10-1|few
TGCGCCAGCAGTGAGCACCAAGACAGGTCACCGAGCTCCTACAATGAGCAGTTCTTC
CASSEHQDRSPSSYNEQFF
>TRBD1|TRBJ2-2|15|TRBV19|-
TGTGCCAGTAGTCGAGGGGGACAGGGGGCCGGGGAGCTGTTTTTT
CASSRGGQGAGELFF
>-|TRBJ2-7|12|TRBV5-1|-
TGCGCCAGCACTGAAACAGGCTCCGAGCAGTACTTC
CASTETGSEQYF
>-|TRBJ1-3|16|TRBV11-3|-
TGTGCTAGCAGCTTGCGACAGGCACTAACCGGAAACACCATATATTTT
CASSLRQALTGNTIYF
>-|TRBJ2-1|16|TRBV11-1|-
TGTGCCAGCAGCTTTTCCGGCTACCTCCCAACCAATGAGCAGTTCTTC
CASSFSGYLPTNEQFF
>TRBD1|TRBJ2-1|16|TRBV27|-
TGTGCCAGCAGTGCAAGGACAGGTGGCACCTACAATGAGCAGTTCTTC
CASSARTGGTYNEQFF
>-|TRBJ2-7|14|TRBV5-1|-
TGCGCCAGCAGCTTGGCCGGGACCACGTACGAGCAGTACTTC
CASSLAGTTYEQYF
>-|TRBJ2-7|13|TRBV6-6|-
TGTGCCAGCAGCCCTTATGAGGGCTACGAGCAGTACTTC
CASSPYEGYEQYF
>-|TRBJ2-3|13|TRBV7-3|-
TGTGCCAGCAGCCGGGATCGGAGTGATACGCAGTATTTT
CASSRDRSDTQYF
>TRBD1|TRBJ1-2|16|TRBV4-2|-
TGTGCCAGCAGCCATATAGGGACAGGGCTTACCCTTGGCTACACCTTC
CASSHIGTGLTLGYTF
>-|TRBJ1-1|16|TRBV6-5|-
TGTGCCAGCAGTTACTCGGCCGCTGGTCGGAACACTGAAGCTTTCTTT
CASSYSAAGRNTEAFF
>TRBD2|TRBJ2-7|11|TRBV6-1|-
TGTGCCAGCACTGGCGGGAGAGGCTTTTACTTC
CASTGGRGFYF
>-|TRBJ2-3|10|TRBV6-1|-
TGTGCCAGCAGTGAATATACGCAGTATTTT
CASSEYTQYF
>TRBD2|TRBJ2-3|16|TRBV29-1|few
TGCAGCGTCGGGGGGTACAGTCGGAGGCCCACAGATACGCAGTATTTT
CSVGGYSRRPTDTQYF
>TRBD1|TRBJ1-2|12|TRBV29-1|-
TGCAGCGCAGGACAGGGGAACTATGGCTACACCTTC
CSAGQGNYGYTF
>TRBD1|TRBJ1-4|14|TRBV2|few
TGTGCCAGCAGCGACCGGGACAGGGGAGGAAAACTGTTTTTT
CASSDRDRGGKLFF
>TRBD1|TRBJ2-1|16|TRBV5-1|few
TGCGCCAGCAAGCTTGGGTTTCAGGGGGTGGGCAATGAGCAGTTCTTC
CASKLGFQGVGNEQFF
>-|TRBJ1-2|14|TRBV28|-
TGTGCCAGCAGTTTAGCCGACAAATACTATGGCTACACCTTC
CASSLADKYYGYTF
>-|TRBJ2-3|15|TRBV5-1|once
TGCGCCAGCAGCTTGCAAGGGCTAGGAGGAGATACGCAGTATTTT
CASSLQGLGGDTQYF
>-|TRBJ1-1|13|TRBV18|-
TGTGCCAGCTCACCACAGGGTTCGGAGCGGGCTTTCTTT
CASSPQGSERAFF